This T cell receptor (beta chain) came from a study of identical twins. Looked up from germline, CDR1 is SNHLY and CDR2 is FYNNEI. The CDR3 sequence is 12 residues long. Trimming removed 8 bases from V and 6 bases from J, with 13 bases in between. From the 5' RACE reads, TCRdb called clonotypes with MiXCR, one entry per CDR3 protein. The sample contains around 490,000 distinct CDR3 sequences, more than 20% of which appear only once. The data were also submitted as part of a second study, on yellow fever vaccine responses in identical twins.

Sequenced input: CD4+ T cells sorted from blood. The chain employs TRBV2 and TRBJ1-2; D call uncertain. The TCR originated in a woman in her late teens or twenties in good health. As DNA, the CDR3 is TGTGCCAGCCAGGTTAACAGTCATGGCTACACCTTC. Translating it yields CASQVNSHGYTF.